This T cell receptor (beta chain) was captured in a study of CD8+ T cells in alopecia areata. Study overall: Patients took tofacitinib for 6 to 18 months, followed by 6 drug-free months. Study-wide findings and caveats: Elevated clonality characterized lesional scalp relative to normal scalp, particularly in alopecia totalis/universalis.

This clone was seen more than once but under ten times. Antigen unknown. The CDR3 spans 17 residues. Per germline, CDR1 SGHTA and CDR2 FQGTGA. V lost 5 bases to trimming and J lost 0 bases, with 18 bases between them. Sequencing templates came from extracted RNA that was reverse transcribed into cDNA. Sequenced by immunoSEQ multiplex PCR; TCRdb stores in-frame clones only, minus some. The data contain 200,000 to 250,000 clones, approximately 61% of them singletons. The rearrangement links TRBV7-3 to TRBJ2-3; no firm D call. This sample comprised CD4+ T cells sorted from blood, obtained at week 0. This sequence was found in a human donor with alopecia areata. The CDR3 sequence: CASSQGPLVPSTDTQYF. The CDR3 DNA is TGTGCCAGCAGCCAAGGGCCCCTGGTCCCAAGCACAGATACGCAGTATTTT.